The 12 T cell receptor beta chains in this list originate from one sample, sequenced in a study of memory CD4+ T cells and cytomegalovirus serostatus. Single viable CD3+CD4+CD8-CD45RO+ cells were sorted as the memory CD4+ T cells. Data came from immunoSEQ multiplex PCR; TCRdb stores just in-frame clones and leaves some out. Of about 48,000 clones listed, 78% are singletons. The sequenced material came from memory CD4+ T cells from blood. The receptor source for this set is an adult in good health and CMV-seronegative.

The chain has TRBV5-4 and TRBJ1-1; D unresolved. The germline V and J ends were trimmed by 3 bases and 3 bases, with 12 bases remaining between them. This CDR3 region has 14 residues. Germline V gives CDR1 SGHNT, CDR2 YYREEE (reference sequence). The chain's CDR3 is CASSSVFADTEAFF. In DNA, the CDR3 is TGTGCCAGCAGCTCTGTATTCGCGGACACTGAAGCTTTCTTT.

In this sample, this clone turned up once. The chain has TRBV10-3 and TRBJ1-2; D uncertain. From germline, CDR1 is ENHRY and CDR2 SYGVKD. This CDR3 contains 12 residues. V was clipped by 8 bases and J by 8 bases, with 15 bases between them. The CDR3, as DNA: TGTGCCATCTCCCCTCGAGGCGGGGGCTACACCTTC. Translated, it gives CAISPRGGGYTF.

J is TRBJ2-5 and V is TRBV5-4; D remains ambiguous. Germline-derived CDR1 and CDR2 are SGHNT and YYREEE (reference sequence). The CDR3 length is 17 residues. The V end lost 3 bases, the J end lost 2 bases, and 20 bases lay between the germline ends. The CDR3 reads CASSSIGSSPLQETQYF. CDR3 coding DNA: TGTGCCAGCAGCTCAATCGGGTCCAGCCCCTTACAAGAGACCCAGTACTTC.

The CDR3 is CASSDTGGVETQYF. The CDR3 DNA follows: TGCGCCAGCAGTGATACAGGGGGAGTAGAGACCCAGTACTTC. The chain uses TRBV5-1 and TRBJ2-5; 8 bases line up with TRBD1. V gave up 5 bases and J gave up 4 bases; unmatched junction bases: 7. Germline values: CDR1 SGHRS, CDR2 YFSETQ. The length of the CDR3 is 14 residues.

The chain links TRBV28 to TRBJ1-5, with 8 bases lining up with TRBD1. The CDR3 covers 14 residues. The germline V gene encodes CDR1 MDHEN and CDR2 SYDVKM. J lost 6 bases, V lost 8 bases, and 9 bases had no gene match. DNA of the CDR3: TGTGCCAGCCTGGGACAGGTTTTGGTTCAGCCCCAGCATTTT. The encoded protein is CASLGQVLVQPQHF.

The chain carries TRBV29-1 and TRBJ2-2; 7 positions match TRBD1. From germline, CDR1 is SQVTM and CDR2 ANQGSEA. The CDR3 has 14 amino acids. J was trimmed by 1 base and V by 7 bases; bases with no gene match: 6. The CDR3 DNA is TGCAGCGCTGCAGACAGGGTGAACACCGGGGAGCTGTTTTTT. Translation: CSAADRVNTGELFF.

The chain links TRBV19 to TRBJ1-5, with D unresolved. V dropped 3 bases and J dropped 0 bases, with 21 bases sitting between them. CDR3 length equals 19 residues. Per germline, CDR1 LNHDA and CDR2 SQIVND (reference sequence). CDR3: CASSIDPRRVGYSNQPQHF. CDR3 coding DNA: TGTGCCAGTAGTATCGACCCCCGACGGGTCGGCTATAGCAATCAGCCCCAGCATTTT.

CDR3 protein: CASTHTRGYEQYF. DNA of the CDR3: TGTGCCAGCACCCATACCCGGGGGTACGAGCAGTACTTC. The chain joins TRBV6-1 to TRBJ2-7; tentative D call: TRBD2 (6 bases). The V gene's germline CDR1 is MNHNS and CDR2 SASEGT. Trimming pared 7 bases from V and 4 bases from J, leaving 14 bases between. This CDR3 region has 13 residues.

This chain uses TRBV7-2 with TRBJ2-3, with D tentatively TRBD1 or TRBD2 (6 bases each). Trimming stripped 3 bases from V and 4 bases from J, with 8 bases between. Germline V lookup: CDR1 SGHTA, CDR2 FQGNSA. The CDR3 consists of 13 residues. This CDR3 reads CASSLGGADTQYF. DNA for the CDR3: TGTGCCAGCAGCTTGGGGGGCGCAGATACGCAGTATTTT. Drawing the rest from reference TRBV7-2 and TRBJ2-3, the complete variable domain is GAGVSQSPSNKVTEKGKDVELRCDPISGHTALYWYRQSLGQGLEFLIYFQGNSAPDKSGLPSDRFSAERTGGSVSTLTIQRTQQEDSAVYLCASSLGGADTQYFGPGTRLTVL.

In nucleotides, the CDR3 is TGTGCCAGCAGCGACCGCGGGCTAGCGGAGGAGACCCAGTACTTC. Translation: CASSDRGLAEETQYF. The V gene is TRBV9, the J gene TRBJ2-5; 7 bases fit TRBD2. The V segment lost 3 bases and the J segment 5 bases; nucleotides outside the gene matches: 10. The CDR3 contains 15 residues. Germline CDR1 SGDLS, CDR2 YYNGEE. The entire variable domain, with the rest obtained from reference TRBV9 and TRBJ2-5, is as follows: DSGVTQTPKHLITATGQRVTLRCSPRSGDLSVYWYQQSLDQGLQFLIQYYNGEERAKGNILERFSAQQFPDLHSELNLSSLELGDSALYFCASSDRGLAEETQYFGPGTRLLVL.

J is TRBJ1-4 and V is TRBV25-1, with TRBD1 as a possible D gene (5 bases). CDR3 length: 15 amino acids. With 3 bases removed from V and 7 bases from J, the gap between germline ends came to 15 bases. The V gene's germline CDR1 is MGHDK and CDR2 SYGVNS. The CDR3 protein is CASSDRRPGGEKLFF. In DNA form, the CDR3 reads TGTGCCAGCAGTGATCGGAGACCCGGGGGTGAAAAACTGTTTTTT.

This clone was found a few times. The chain recombines TRBV2 with TRBJ1-5; tentatively, D is TRBD1 (6 bases). V was shortened by 4 bases and J by 6 bases, with 13 bases between the two germline ends. The length of the CDR3 is 14 residues. From germline, CDR1 is SNHLY and CDR2 FYNNEI. This chain's CDR3 is CASSGAGAGQPQHF. The CDR3 nucleotides read TGTGCCAGCAGTGGGGCAGGGGCAGGTCAGCCCCAGCATTTT.